Listed below are T cell receptor beta chains from one sample, sequenced in a study of T cell responses to AZD1222 COVID-19 vaccine. Sequencing was performed with immunoSEQ multiplex PCR; in TCRdb, only in-frame clones are kept and a portion is missing. The sample lists around 120,000 clones; around 90% were seen once. The sequenced sample was peripheral blood, obtained 28 days after the second AZD1222 dose. These receptors all come from an adult who received the AZD1222 COVID-19 vaccine. Both conserved end residues are part of each CDR3. The D gene is left open where the match is weak. For some rows the clone size is stated as once, few or many, or as a class when expanded; others skip it.

CDR3 length	D gene	V gene	J gene	clone size	CDR3 protein	CDR3 DNA
15	-	TRBV21-1	TRBJ1-2	few	CASSKDHPLGYGYTF	TGTGCCAGCAGCAAAGACCACCCTTTAGGGTATGGCTACACCTTC
17	-	TRBV10-3	TRBJ1-6	once	CAISDPSGVSYNSPLHF	TGTGCCATCAGTGATCCCTCAGGGGTCTCCTATAATTCACCCCTCCACTTT
12	-	TRBV11-3	TRBJ1-1	-	CASRDRNTEAFF	TGTGCCAGCAGAGACCGGAACACTGAAGCTTTCTTT
14	-	TRBV3-1/TRBV3-2	TRBJ1-5	-	CASSLGRGGQPQHF	TGTGCCAGCAGTCTGGGGAGGGGCGGTCAGCCCCAGCATTTT
14	-	TRBV9	TRBJ2-5	-	CASSVGGVQETQYF	TGTGCCAGCAGCGTTGGAGGGGTCCAAGAGACCCAGTACTTC
14	-	TRBV5-4	TRBJ1-6	-	CASSLESGNSPLHF	TGTGCCAGCAGCTTGGAAAGCGGTAATTCACCCCTCCACTTT
13	-	TRBV28	TRBJ2-7	-	CASSLPYSDEQYF	TGTGCCAGCAGTTTGCCCTACAGCGACGAGCAGTACTTC
15	-	TRBV2	TRBJ1-4	-	CASSEAGQGLRKLFF	TGTGCCAGCAGTGAAGCAGGGCAGGGGCTCCGAAAACTGTTTTTT
19	TRBD2	TRBV6-2/TRBV6-3	TRBJ2-7	-	CASSYAGMAGGHNSYEQYF	TGTGCCAGCAGTTACGCCGGCATGGCGGGAGGACACAACTCCTACGAGCAGTACTTC
13	-	TRBV6-6	TRBJ1-5	-	CASSGGGGTTQHF	TGTGCCAGCAGTGGCGGTGGGGGTACGACCCAGCATTTT
17	-	TRBV4-3	TRBJ1-2	-	CASSQDLGQTNFGGYTF	TGCGCCAGCAGCCAAGATTTGGGTCAGACTAACTTCGGTGGCTACACCTTC
14	-	TRBV19	TRBJ1-4	-	CATQDTATNEKLFF	TGTGCCACCCAAGACACAGCAACTAATGAAAAACTGTTTTTT
14	-	TRBV7-2	TRBJ2-5	-	CASSLGGQGKTQYF	TGTGCCAGCAGCTTAGGCGGCCAGGGAAAGACCCAGTACTTC
14	-	TRBV5-1	TRBJ1-1	-	CASSFRQPNTEAFF	TGCGCCAGCAGCTTTAGACAGCCGAACACTGAAGCTTTCTTT
17	TRBD1	TRBV7-2	TRBJ1-2	-	CASSSMGQGARHYGYTF	TGTGCCAGCAGCTCTATGGGACAGGGGGCACGTCACTATGGCTACACCTTC